One TCR beta chain is described in this entry. The sample is drawn from a study of shared clonotypes between healthy human individuals. Subsets obtained from CD4+ cells comprised CD45RA+ naive and CD45RA-negative memory cells. Genomic DNA of each subset was evenly split across several immunoSEQ plates. Sequenced by immunoSEQ multiplex PCR; TCRdb stores in-frame clones only, minus some. The data contain about 770,000 clones, roughly 72% of them singletons. The CDR3 is made up of 19 amino acids. Trimming cost V 2 bases and J 5 bases; bases outside gene matches: 15. Germline values: CDR1 LNHNV, CDR2 YYDKDF (reference sequence).

The receptor was isolated from a woman under 40 in good health. This rearrangement joins TRBV15 to TRBJ2-3, with 11 bases matching TRBD2. Sequencing was carried out using memory CD4+ T cells sorted from blood. The sample's subset: CD45RA-negative fraction. In DNA, the CDR3 is TGTGCCACCAGCAGACCTCGGGGCACACTAGCGGGAGTGGTAGATACGCAGTATTTT. It yields the protein CATSRPRGTLAGVVDTQYF. Drawing the rest from reference TRBV15 and TRBJ2-3, the complete variable domain is DAMVIQNPRYQVTQFGKPVTLSCSQTLNHNVMYWYQQKSSQAPKLLFHYYDKDFNNEADTPDNFQSRRPNTSFCFLDIRSPGLGDTAMYLCATSRPRGTLAGVVDTQYFGPGTRLTVL.